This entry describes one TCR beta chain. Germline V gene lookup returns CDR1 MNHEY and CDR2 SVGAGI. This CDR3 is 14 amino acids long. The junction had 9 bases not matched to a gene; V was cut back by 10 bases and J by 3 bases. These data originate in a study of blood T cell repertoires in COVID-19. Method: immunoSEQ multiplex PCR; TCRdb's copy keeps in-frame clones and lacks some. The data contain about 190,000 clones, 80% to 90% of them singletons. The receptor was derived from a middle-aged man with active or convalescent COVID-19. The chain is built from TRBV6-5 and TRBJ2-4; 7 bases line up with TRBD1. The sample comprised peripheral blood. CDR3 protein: CATRGRDSKNIQYF. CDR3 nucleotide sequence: TGTGCCACGAGAGGTCGGGACAGCAAAAACATTCAGTACTTC.